This T cell receptor (beta chain) originates from a study of blood T cells in healthy people across ages. Study results and limitations: Estimated diversity, derived from one million T cells, was regarded as an underestimate.

Through a sample-barcoded 5' primer and a J-beta primer mix, a second PCR was run for roughly 6 to 12 cycles. MiXCR was run by TCRdb on the 5' RACE reads, yielding one entry per CDR3 protein. The sample consists of roughly 800,000 distinct CDR3 sequences, roughly 64% of them appearing once. Healthy Caucasians from Russia aged roughly 6 to 95 served as donors. About 10 milliliters of peripheral blood were drawn from each donor into EDTA-treated tubes. There are 15 residues in the CDR3. CDR1 is SGHRS, CDR2 YFSETQ, per germline. Trimming at V came to 0 bases and at J to 12 bases, leaving 11 bases not matched to a gene. About this clonotype itself: The antigen remains unidentified.

J is TRBJ2-1 and V is TRBV5-1; 8 bases fit TRBD2. Specimen: blood. This receptor was obtained from a man in his thirties or forties in good health. The DNA for the CDR3 is TGCGCCAGCAGCTTGGTACGGGGGGGCATCTTTGTGCAGTTCTTC. It yields the protein CASSLVRGGIFVQFF.